A selection of T cell receptor beta chains follows, all from one sample in a study of post-analysis software for immune sequencing data. TCRdb processed the PCR reads anew with MiXCR; each CDR3 protein has one entry. The table has about 540,000 distinct CDR3 sequences, 34% seen once. Sequencing input: blood. These receptors all stem from a girl aged 2-17 years with multiple sclerosis. CDR3s include the opening cysteine and the closing phenylalanine or tryptophan. A D gene is named only where the DNA matches it firmly. Some rows have no size entry. The others give once, few or many, or a class for an expanded clone.

clone size,D gene,V gene,J gene,CDR3 DNA,CDR3 protein
once,TRBD1,TRBV4-1,TRBJ2-2,TGCGCCAGCAGCCCGCAGGGGGCGCGGGGCACCGGGGAGCTGTTTTTT,CASSPQGARGTGELFF
few,TRBD2,TRBV7-2,TRBJ2-3,TGTGCCAGCAGCCCCGGGACTAGCGGGGGGGCGGGGCGCACAGATACGCAGTATTTT,CASSPGTSGGAGRTDTQYF
.,.,TRBV20-1,TRBJ1-6,TGCAGTGCTAGATCGGGGAGTTCACCCCTCCACTTT,CSARSGSSPLHF
.,.,TRBV20-1,TRBJ2-3,TGCAGTGCTACCGTACGTTTACTAGCCGCGACAGATACGCAGTATTTT,CSATVRLLAATDTQYF
.,.,TRBV7-2,TRBJ1-4,TGTGCCAGCAGCTTATTGGGGGGGGTGCGCCTCGGTGAAAAACTGTTTTTT,CASSLLGGVRLGEKLFF
few,TRBD2,TRBV29-1,TRBJ2-7,TGCAGCGCCAAGACTAGCGGGGGGTCCTACGAGCAGTACTTC,CSAKTSGGSYEQYF
few,.,TRBV10-3,TRBJ2-3,TGTGCCATCAGTGAGTCCCGGGGGGCAAGCACAGATACGCAGTATTTT,CAISESRGASTDTQYF
once,TRBD2,TRBV5-6,TRBJ2-7,TGTGCCAGCAGCCCCACTGGGACTAGCGGGAGGTACGAGCAGTACTTC,CASSPTGTSGRYEQYF
.,TRBD1,TRBV28,TRBJ1-4,TGTGCCACCGACAAGGGACAGATTAATGAAAAACTGTTTTTT,CATDKGQINEKLFF
.,.,TRBV6-6,TRBJ1-1,TGTGCCAGCAGGGCGAACACTGAAGCTTTCTTT,CASRANTEAFF
.,TRBD2,TRBV7-2,TRBJ2-6,TGTGCCAGCAGCTTAGTCCCCTGGGGACTAGGGTCTGGGGCCACCGTCCTGACTTTC,CASSLVPWGLGSGATVLTF
few,TRBD2,TRBV10-3,TRBJ2-5,TGTGCCACCTTCCCAGGGAGGGCCAGCCAAGAGACCCAGTACTTC,CATFPGRASQETQYF
.,TRBD1,TRBV27,TRBJ2-7,TGTGCCAGCAGTAGACCGGGACAGGGGGCGCGTGAGCAGTACTTC,CASSRPGQGAREQYF
few,TRBD2,TRBV29-1,TRBJ2-1,TGCAGCGTTGAGGGGACTGGACTAGCCGCCTACAATGAGCAGTTCTTC,CSVEGTGLAAYNEQFF
.,TRBD1,TRBV27,TRBJ2-7,TGTGCCAGCAGTTTATTTCCGGGACAGGGCTACGAGCAGTACTTC,CASSLFPGQGYEQYF
few,.,TRBV20-1,TRBJ2-1,TGCAGTTCATCGCAATGGGCCTCCTACAATGAGCAGTTCTTC,CSSSQWASYNEQFF
.,TRBD1,TRBV4-1,TRBJ2-3,TGCGCCAGCAGCCAAGTAGGCAGGGGGCGCGCAGATACGCAGTATTTT,CASSQVGRGRADTQYF
few,TRBD1,TRBV7-2,TRBJ1-6,TGTGCCAGCAGCCAAAGGGACAGCCGGGGGAATTCACCCCTCCACTTT,CASSQRDSRGNSPLHF
.,.,TRBV11-3,TRBJ1-5,TGTGCCAGCAGCTCAGAACGGAATAGCATGTGGCATCAGCCCCAGCATTTT,CASSSERNSMWHQPQHF
few,TRBD2,TRBV5-4,TRBJ2-3,TGTGCCAGCAGGGCGGGACTAGGCACAGATACGCAGTATTTT,CASRAGLGTDTQYF
few,.,TRBV6-5,TRBJ2-4,TGTGCCAGCAGTTATGCTGGGGACATTCAGTACTTC,CASSYAGDIQYF
.,TRBD1,TRBV5-1,TRBJ1-2,TGCGCCAGCAGCTTGGGGGGACAGTCAAATGGCTACACCTTC,CASSLGGQSNGYTF
many,.,TRBV4-1,TRBJ2-3,TGCGCCAGCAGCCTCCTAGAGACAGATACGCAGTATTTT,CASSLLETDTQYF
.,.,TRBV6-5,TRBJ2-6,TGTGCCAGCAGGCCAACAGCTTTCTCTGGGGCCAACGTCCTGACTTTC,CASRPTAFSGANVLTF
few,.,TRBV7-9,TRBJ2-6,TGTGCCAGCAGCCCGGCCTTAGGGGCCAACGTCCTGACTTTC,CASSPALGANVLTF
few,.,TRBV29-1,TRBJ2-4,TGCAGCGTTCGGGGAATATCCCAAAACATTCAGTACTTC,CSVRGISQNIQYF
few,TRBD2,TRBV20-1,TRBJ2-7,TGCAGTGCTTTTAGCGGGGGGGTCTACGAGCAGTACTTC,CSAFSGGVYEQYF
.,.,TRBV4-1,TRBJ1-2,TGCGCCAGCAGCGAAGTCAGGGGCCTCTATGGCTACACCTTC,CASSEVRGLYGYTF
.,.,TRBV10-1,TRBJ2-1,TGCGCCAGCAGTGAGTCGAGGGCCCTATACAATGAGCAGTTCTTC,CASSESRALYNEQFF
once,.,TRBV20-1,TRBJ2-2,TGCAGTGCTAGAGATATCGGGAGTGCTAGCAGTACCGGGGAGCTGTTTTTT,CSARDIGSASSTGELFF
.,TRBD2,TRBV4-2,TRBJ2-3,TGTGCCAGCAGCCAAGAACTAGCGGGGGGGCACGATACGCAGTATTTT,CASSQELAGGHDTQYF
few,.,TRBV4-1,TRBJ2-3,TGCGCCAGCAGCCAAGTGCTAATCACAGATACGCAGTATTTT,CASSQVLITDTQYF
few,.,TRBV20-1,TRBJ2-5,TGCAGTGTTCCTTCAGGGACCCAGTACTTC,CSVPSGTQYF
many,TRBD2,TRBV6-5,TRBJ2-1,TGTGCCAGCAGTTACCCCGGACTAGCGGGTGCTGAGCAGTTCTTC,CASSYPGLAGAEQFF
few,.,TRBV12-3/TRBV12-4,TRBJ2-7,TGTGCCAGCGCTTGGGGACAACCCTACGAGCAGTACTTC,CASAWGQPYEQYF
.,TRBD1,TRBV6-5,TRBJ1-5,TGTGCCAGCAGTAACAGGGGATTATCGAGCAATCAGCCCCAGCATTTT,CASSNRGLSSNQPQHF
.,TRBD1,TRBV5-1,TRBJ2-7,TGCGCCAGCAGCTTGTTTCTAGGGGGCATTTCTCCATACGAGCAGTACTTC,CASSLFLGGISPYEQYF
few,.,TRBV6-1,TRBJ2-5,TGTGCCAGCAGTGAAGTCGATTTGGAGACCCAGTACTTC,CASSEVDLETQYF
few,.,TRBV27,TRBJ2-3,TGTGCCACCCACACGGGGGCGAGTACAGATACGCAGTATTTT,CATHTGASTDTQYF
.,.,TRBV10-3,TRBJ1-1,TGTGCCATCGCAGAGGGAGAGAACACTGAAGCTTTCTTT,CAIAEGENTEAFF
.,.,TRBV29-1,TRBJ2-5,TGCAGCGTTGAAGAAGGAGGGTGCGAGACCCAGTACTTC,CSVEEGGCETQYF
.,.,TRBV10-2,TRBJ2-5,TGCGCCAGCAGTGATCGGGGGCGTAGGGAGACCCAGTACTTC,CASSDRGRRETQYF
many,.,TRBV29-1,TRBJ2-3,TGCAGCGCTAGACATGGGGATACGCAGTATTTT,CSARHGDTQYF
.,TRBD2,TRBV5-1,TRBJ2-2,TGCGCCAGCGACTCAGATAGCGGGGGGACCGGGGAGCTGTTTTTT,CASDSDSGGTGELFF
once,.,TRBV19,TRBJ2-3,TGTGCCAGTAGTACAGATCAAAGAAGCACAGATACGCAGTATTTT,CASSTDQRSTDTQYF
few,.,TRBV5-6,TRBJ1-2,TGTGCCAGCAGCTTGGATGGGCTGTGGGGTACGGTCGACTATGGCTACACCTTC,CASSLDGLWGTVDYGYTF
.,.,TRBV5-1,TRBJ2-3,TGCGCCAGCAGTGTACAGAACACAGATACGCAGTATTTT,CASSVQNTDTQYF
.,.,TRBV6-1,TRBJ2-3,TGTGCCAGCCGGGACACATTCACAGATACGCAGTATTTT,CASRDTFTDTQYF
many,.,TRBV29-1,TRBJ2-1,TGCAGCGTTGGTTTGCTCTCCTACAATGAGCAGTTCTTC,CSVGLLSYNEQFF
few,.,TRBV5-1,TRBJ1-4,TGCGCCAGCAGCTTGGGAAATGGGCACAATGAAAAACTGTTTTTT,CASSLGNGHNEKLFF
.,.,TRBV5-5,TRBJ2-7,TGTGCCAGCAGCTTGGCCCTGGTCTCCTACGAGCAGTACTTC,CASSLALVSYEQYF
.,.,TRBV20-1,TRBJ2-1,TGCAGTGCTAGAGACAGTGGATCCTACAATGAGCAGTTCTTC,CSARDSGSYNEQFF
.,.,TRBV20-1,TRBJ1-5,TGCAGTGCTAGATTAACCGGGACGACGAATCAGCCCCAGCATTTT,CSARLTGTTNQPQHF
few,TRBD2,TRBV2,TRBJ2-1,TGTGCCAGCAGCGAACTAGCGGGGACCTACAATGAGCAGTTCTTC,CASSELAGTYNEQFF
.,.,TRBV29-1,TRBJ1-4,TGCAGCGTTGGGGATAGTCCTAATGAAAAACTGTTTTTT,CSVGDSPNEKLFF